This T cell receptor beta chain originates from a study of blood T cells in healthy people across ages. Study-wide results and caveats: CMV infection status of these donors was not known.

Around 9.5 milliliters of peripheral blood were drawn from each donor. Then a second PCR, running about 6 to 12 cycles, was carried out with a sample-barcoded 5' primer and a J-beta primer mix. MiXCR was run by TCRdb on the 5' RACE reads, yielding one entry per CDR3 protein. This sample has more than 650,000 distinct CDR3 sequences; 22% occur once, and the top ten carry around a fifth. There are a few counts of this clonotype. What it binds is unknown. Relative to the germline gene, one junction end is altered; a read error may explain this. The CDR3 is made up of 14 amino acids. The V gene's germline CDR1 is SQVTM and CDR2 ANQGSEA.

The clonotype comes from a man between 65 and 85 years old in good health. Sequencing was done on a sample of blood. V and J are TRBV29-1 and TRBJ1-2; 9 bases fit TRBD1. The CDR3 DNA follows: TGCAGCGTTGTCATCCGGGACAGGGTTCGTGGCCACACCTTC. It specifies CSVVIRDRVRGHTF.